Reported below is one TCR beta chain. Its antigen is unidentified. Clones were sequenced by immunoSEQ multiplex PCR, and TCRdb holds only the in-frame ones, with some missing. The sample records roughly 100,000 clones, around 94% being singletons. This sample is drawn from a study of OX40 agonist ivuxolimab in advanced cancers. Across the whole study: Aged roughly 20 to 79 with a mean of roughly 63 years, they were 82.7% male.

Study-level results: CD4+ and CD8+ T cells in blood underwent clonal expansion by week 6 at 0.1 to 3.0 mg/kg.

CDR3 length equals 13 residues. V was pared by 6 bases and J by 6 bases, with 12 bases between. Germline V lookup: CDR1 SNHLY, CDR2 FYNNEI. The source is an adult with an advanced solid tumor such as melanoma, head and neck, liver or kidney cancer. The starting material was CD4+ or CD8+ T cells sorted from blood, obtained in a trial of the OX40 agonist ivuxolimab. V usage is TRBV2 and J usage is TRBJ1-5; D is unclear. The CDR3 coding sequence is TGTGCCAGCAGGCCCCAGGCAGTTCAGCCCCAGCATTTT. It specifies CASRPQAVQPQHF.